These 11 T cell receptor beta chains came from one sample sequenced in a study of monozygotic twins with inflammatory bowel disease. TCRdb re-called the 5' RACE reads and gives one entry per CDR3 protein, without DNA. The sample has roughly 330,000 distinct CDR3 sequences. Sequences were obtained from blood. The receptors originated from a human donor with ulcerative colitis or Crohn's disease, or a healthy co-twin of an affected twin (not recorded which).

The V gene is TRBV29-1, the J gene TRBJ2-7; TCRdb reports TRBD2, a call that lacks DNA to check it against. This CDR3 region has 13 residues. Germline V CDR1 and CDR2: SQVTM, ANQGSEA. CDR3 in amino acids: CSAKGQISYEQYF.

The V and J genes are TRBV19 and TRBJ2-7; TCRdb lists TRBD2, though no DNA is available to test this call. CDR1 is LNHDA, CDR2 SQIVND, per germline (reference sequence). The length of the CDR3 is 17 residues. Here the CDR3 reads CASSIGSRGRRSYEQYF. Combining the CDR3 with reference TRBV19 and TRBJ2-7 gives the whole variable domain DGGITQSPKYLFRKEGQNVTLSCEQNLNHDAMYWYRQDPGQGLRLIYYSQIVNDFQKGDIAEGYSVSREKKESFPLTVTSAQKNPTAFYLCASSIGSRGRRSYEQYFGPGTRLTVT.

The chain employs TRBV20-1 and TRBJ1-1; the D call from TCRdb, TRBD1, cannot be confirmed without DNA. Germline values: CDR1 DFQATT, CDR2 SNEGSKA (reference sequence). The CDR3 consists of 13 residues. The CDR3 sequence is CATQWTGVTEAFF.

The chain recombines TRBV5-1 with TRBJ1-6. CDR3 length: 15 residues. Germline V gene lookup returns CDR1 SGHRS and CDR2 YFSETQ. This CDR3 is CASRPDSSYNSPLHF.

The chain joins TRBV7-2 to TRBJ2-6; TCRdb's D gene call, TRBD1, goes unchecked for lack of DNA. This CDR3 is built from 16 residues. Germline assignment: CDR1 SGHTA and CDR2 FQGNSA. CDR3 amino acids: CASRQDRVSGANVLTF.

CDR3 region: CASSLTIRASDYEQFF. The chain employs TRBV5-1 and TRBJ2-1; TCRdb returns TRBD2, unconfirmable since there is no DNA. Germline CDR1 is SGHRS and CDR2 is YFSETQ. This CDR3 spans 16 amino acids. The whole variable domain, filled in from reference TRBV5-1 and TRBJ2-1, reads KAGVTQTPRYLIKTRGQQVTLSCSPISGHRSVSWYQQTPGQGLQFLFEYFSETQRNKGNFPGRFSGRQFSNSRSEMNVSTLELGDSALYLCASSLTIRASDYEQFFGPGTRLTVL.

The V gene is TRBV4-1, the J gene TRBJ1-5; TCRdb's assignment of TRBD1 cannot be checked, as there is no DNA. The germline CDR1 and CDR2 sequences are MGHRA and YSYEKL. The CDR3 is 15 residues long. CDR3 loop: CASSQTGTGNQPQHF.

The V gene is TRBV5-1, the J gene TRBJ2-7; no DNA is available, so the TRBD1 call from TCRdb remains unchecked. Germline assignment: CDR1 SGHRS and CDR2 YFSETQ. This CDR3 is 13 amino acids long. The CDR3 here is CASSLEGHYEQYF.

The chain has TRBV7-3 and TRBJ2-2. CDR3 size: 15 residues. The germline CDR1 and CDR2 sequences are SGHTA and FQGTGA. CDR3 amino acids: CASSLSVRKDGELFF. Variable domain in full (rest from reference TRBV7-3 and TRBJ2-2): GAGVSQTPSNKVTEKGKYVELRCDPISGHTALYWYRQSLGQGPEFLIYFQGTGAADDSGLPNDRFFAVRPEGSVSTLKIQRTERGDSAVYLCASSLSVRKDGELFFGEGSRLTVL.

The gene calls are TRBV5-5 and TRBJ2-7. The CDR3 sequence is 14 residues long. Germline values: CDR1 SGHKS, CDR2 YYEKEE (reference sequence). The CDR3 is CASSLVMGSYEQYF.

This CDR3 reads CASSSTGEPAYGYTF. The V gene is TRBV28, the J gene TRBJ1-2; without DNA, the TCRdb call of TRBD1 cannot be checked. The germline gives CDR1 MDHEN, CDR2 SYDVKM. The CDR3 extends over 15 amino acids.